This TCR beta chain is from a study of cytomegalovirus exposure and HLA in healthy donors. The V gene end was trimmed by 5 bases and the J gene end by 2 bases; junction bases not matched to a gene: 5. Germline assignment: CDR1 MDHEN and CDR2 SYDVKM. This CDR3 comprises 15 residues. The PCR made use of 60 Vbeta and 13 Jbeta primers. Sequencing used immunoSEQ multiplex PCR; TCRdb keeps in-frame clones, though not all of them. The sample includes 150,000 to 200,000 clones, about 90% of them seen just once. This clone was seen only once. This clonotype was obtained from a boy aged 2 to 10 in good health and CMV-seronegative. The sequencing sample was made of PBMCs. V usage is TRBV28 and J usage is TRBJ2-5, with TRBD2 identical over 10 bases. CDR3 amino acids: CASSGERGGQETQYF. The CDR3 nucleotides are TGTGCCAGCAGTGGGGAGCGGGGGGGACAAGAGACCCAGTACTTC. The entire variable domain, with the rest obtained from reference TRBV28 and TRBJ2-5, is as follows: DVKVTQSSRYLVKRTGEKVFLECVQDMDHENMFWYRQDPGLGLRLIYFSYDVKMKEKGDIPEGYSVSREKKERFSLILESASTNQTSMYLCASSGERGGQETQYFGPGTRLLVL.